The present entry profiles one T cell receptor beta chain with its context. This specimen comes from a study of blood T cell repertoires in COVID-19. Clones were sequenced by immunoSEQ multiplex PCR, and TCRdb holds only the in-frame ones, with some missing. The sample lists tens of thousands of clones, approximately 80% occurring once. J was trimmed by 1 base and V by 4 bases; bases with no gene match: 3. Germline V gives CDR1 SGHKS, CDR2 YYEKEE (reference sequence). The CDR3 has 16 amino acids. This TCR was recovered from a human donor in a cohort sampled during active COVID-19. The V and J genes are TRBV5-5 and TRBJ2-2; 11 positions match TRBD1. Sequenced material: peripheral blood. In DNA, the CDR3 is TGTGCCAGCAGCCTGGGACAGGGGGAGAACACCGGGGAGCTGTTTTTT. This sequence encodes CASSLGQGENTGELFF.